This T cell receptor (beta chain) was captured by sequencing in a study of blood T cell repertoires in COVID-19. CDR1 is LGHNT, CDR2 FRNRAP, per germline. The CDR3 is 19 amino acids. V was trimmed by 0 bases and J by 0 bases, leaving 18 bases between them. Per the original methods: Reference gene primer amplification gave nucleated cell count estimates. Repertoires were generated with immunoSEQ multiplex PCR, while TCRdb's copy carries only in-frame clones and drops some. The D gene and trimming were derived from the DNA, and the V and J assignments and clone size from that table. The table has about 100,000 clones, roughly 85% seen once.

The gene calls are TRBV12-5 and TRBJ2-1; D not resolved. Specimen: peripheral blood. The sequence came from a woman in her 70s with acute or convalescent COVID-19. The chain's CDR3 is CASGLVTVTGPSSYNEQFF. The DNA for the CDR3 is TGTGCTAGTGGTTTGGTAACGGTGACGGGTCCAAGCTCCTACAATGAGCAGTTCTTC.